This is a list of T cell receptor beta chains from one sample in a study of OX40 agonist ivuxolimab in advanced cancers. The protocol was immunoSEQ multiplex PCR, while the TCRdb copy is restricted to in-frame clones and leaves out a portion. The top ten clones hold around 0.71% of a sample with roughly 87,000 clones, under 95% of them seen once. The sample here was CD4+ or CD8+ T cells sorted from blood, taken in a trial of the OX40 agonist ivuxolimab. These TCRs come from an adult with an advanced solid tumor such as melanoma, head and neck, liver or kidney cancer. The CDR3 runs from the conserved cysteine through the conserved F or W. The D gene is left open where the match is weak.

CDR3 length: 16; J gene: TRBJ2-3; V gene: TRBV4-2; D gene: TRBD2; CDR3 protein: CASSPNGGTGTDTQYF; CDR3 DNA: TGTGCCAGCAGCCCGAACGGGGGGACCGGGACAGATACGCAGTATTTT
CDR3 length: 14; J gene: TRBJ2-2; V gene: TRBV2; D gene: TRBD1; CDR3 protein: CASSGRTGTGELFF; CDR3 DNA: TGTGCCAGCAGTGGTCGGACAGGGACCGGGGAGCTGTTTTTT
CDR3 length: 13; J gene: TRBJ1-2; V gene: TRBV6-5; D gene: NA; CDR3 protein: CASSYSAGAGYTF; CDR3 DNA: TGTGCCAGCAGTTACTCGGCAGGGGCCGGCTACACCTTC
CDR3 length: 14; J gene: TRBJ1-1; V gene: TRBV7-9; D gene: TRBD1; CDR3 protein: CASSQDRVNTEAFF; CDR3 DNA: TGTGCCAGCAGCCAGGACAGGGTTAACACTGAAGCTTTCTTT
CDR3 length: 16; J gene: TRBJ2-7; V gene: TRBV4-1; D gene: TRBD1; CDR3 protein: CASSPLPGQVSYEQYF; CDR3 DNA: TGCGCCAGCAGCCCCCTGCCGGGACAGGTCTCCTACGAGCAGTACTTC
CDR3 length: 14; J gene: TRBJ1-2; V gene: TRBV4-1; D gene: TRBD1; CDR3 protein: CASSQGTGGYGYTF; CDR3 DNA: TGCGCCAGCAGCCAAGGGACAGGGGGTTATGGCTACACCTTC
CDR3 length: 12; J gene: TRBJ1-4; V gene: TRBV29-1; D gene: TRBD1; CDR3 protein: CSVGTGLEKLFF; CDR3 DNA: TGCAGCGTGGGGACAGGGCTTGAAAAACTGTTTTTT
CDR3 length: 10; J gene: TRBJ1-2; V gene: TRBV6-1; D gene: NA; CDR3 protein: CASNQDLHTF; CDR3 DNA: TGTGCCAGCAACCAGGACCTCCACACCTTC
CDR3 length: 16; J gene: TRBJ1-2; V gene: TRBV18; D gene: TRBD1; CDR3 protein: CASSPSGQRLNYGYTF; CDR3 DNA: TGTGCCAGCTCACCATCGGGACAGAGATTAAACTATGGCTACACCTTC
CDR3 length: 13; J gene: TRBJ2-4; V gene: TRBV27; D gene: NA; CDR3 protein: CASRTGAKNIQYF; CDR3 DNA: TGTGCCAGCAGGACAGGCGCCAAAAACATTCAGTACTTC
CDR3 length: 16; J gene: TRBJ2-3; V gene: TRBV25-1; D gene: NA; CDR3 protein: CASSGKQGPSTDTQYF; CDR3 DNA: TGTGCCAGCAGTGGAAAACAGGGCCCCAGCACAGATACGCAGTATTTT
CDR3 length: 13; J gene: TRBJ2-3; V gene: TRBV29-1; D gene: TRBD2; CDR3 protein: CSVVSGKGDTQYF; CDR3 DNA: TGCAGCGTTGTTAGCGGGAAGGGAGATACGCAGTATTTT
CDR3 length: 15; J gene: TRBJ2-7; V gene: TRBV28; D gene: TRBD1; CDR3 protein: CASSPGDRRYYEQYF; CDR3 DNA: TGTGCCAGCAGTCCTGGGGACAGGCGATACTACGAGCAGTACTTC